These T cell receptor beta chains were read from a single sample in a study of T cells after yellow fever vaccination. TCRdb redid the calling of the 5' RACE reads with MiXCR, one entry per CDR3 protein. Here the sample spans some 340,000 distinct CDR3 sequences, about 4% being singletons. The sequenced sample was PBMCs, obtained 5 days after the yellow fever booster vaccination. The receptors come from a man younger than 35 who received the YFV17D yellow fever vaccine. Both conserved end residues are part of each CDR3. The D gene is left open where the match is weak. Size is omitted from some rows. Given values are once, few, many or a class for expanded clones.

TGTGCCAGCAGCTTAAATGGGGGGGCCTCCGCAGAGACCCAGTACTTC,CASSLNGGASAETQYF,many,TRBV7-2,TRBJ2-5,-
TGTGCCAGCAGTACCGCACCCGGGTGGGAGACCCAGTACTTC,CASSTAPGWETQYF,-,TRBV12-3/TRBV12-4,TRBJ2-5,-
TGTGCCACCAGTGACCCGGGACAGGGGACCGAGACCCAGTACTTC,CATSDPGQGTETQYF,few,TRBV24-1,TRBJ2-5,TRBD1
TGTGCCAGCAGCTTAGTTTCGTGGCCTAATCGGGACAGCTATAGCAATCAGCCCCAGCATTTT,CASSLVSWPNRDSYSNQPQHF,many,TRBV7-2,TRBJ1-5,TRBD1
TGTGCCAGCAAAGGGACAGGAGGTTCACCCCTCCACTTT,CASKGTGGSPLHF,many,TRBV2,TRBJ1-6,TRBD1
TGCAGTGCTGGGGACAGTTCTTCTGAAGCTTTCTTT,CSAGDSSSEAFF,many,TRBV20-1,TRBJ1-1,TRBD1
TGTGCCAGCAGGACAGCGGGGTCCCCCCAGACCCAGTACTTC,CASRTAGSPQTQYF,-,TRBV6-5,TRBJ2-5,TRBD2
TGCAGTGCGGCGGAGAGTGGCAATCAGCCCCAGCATTTT,CSAAESGNQPQHF,many,TRBV20-1,TRBJ1-5,-
TGTGCCAGCAGCTTAGGGCAGGGGGCTTTTGGAAACACCATATATTTT,CASSLGQGAFGNTIYF,many,TRBV7-2,TRBJ1-3,TRBD1
TGTGCCAGCAGCGTAGAAGGGGACAGGGGACCGAACACTGAAGCTTTCTTT,CASSVEGDRGPNTEAFF,many,TRBV9,TRBJ1-1,TRBD1
TGTGCCAGTAGTCGGACACTGACAGATACGCAGTATTTT,CASSRTLTDTQYF,few,TRBV19,TRBJ2-3,-
TGTGCCAGCAGCGTTGTCCTAGCGGGACAAGAGACCCAGTACTTC,CASSVVLAGQETQYF,many,TRBV5-4,TRBJ2-5,TRBD2
TGTGCCAGCAGCCCGGGACTAGCAAAGAACACTGAAGCTTTCTTT,CASSPGLAKNTEAFF,many,TRBV7-2,TRBJ1-1,-
TGTGCCAGCAGCCCCACCCCGGGGAACACCGGGGAGCTGTTTTTT,CASSPTPGNTGELFF,-,TRBV7-2,TRBJ2-2,-
TGTGCCAGCAGACCCGGACCGGGGCAGGGGTCAGATACGCAGTATTTT,CASRPGPGQGSDTQYF,few,TRBV6-2/TRBV6-3,TRBJ2-3,-
TGCAGTGCTAGAGATCCTTGGGGAACCAATACCCAGCCCCAGCATTTT,CSARDPWGTNTQPQHF,few,TRBV20-1,TRBJ1-5,-
TGCGCCAGCAGCACGCGGACAGGGGCCGGGAACACTGAAGCTTTCTTT,CASSTRTGAGNTEAFF,-,TRBV5-1,TRBJ1-1,TRBD1
TGTGCCAGCGCAAGGGGGAGGTCCGCCACCGGGGAGCTGTTTTTT,CASARGRSATGELFF,-,TRBV27,TRBJ2-2,-
TGCGCCAGCAGCCAAAGTCCGTACAGCGGGGGCCCCTACGAGCAGTACTTC,CASSQSPYSGGPYEQYF,few,TRBV4-3,TRBJ2-7,TRBD2
TGTGCCAGCAGCTTAGGGACTCTCAATGAGCAGTTCTTC,CASSLGTLNEQFF,few,TRBV11-2,TRBJ2-1,-
TGTGCCAGCAGCACTAGCGGGGGGTTGGACATTCAGTACTTC,CASSTSGGLDIQYF,few,TRBV27,TRBJ2-4,TRBD2
TGTGCCAGCAGTCCCCGGATGGGTGCCCCAGCCCAGCATTTT,CASSPRMGAPAQHF,-,TRBV12-3/TRBV12-4,TRBJ1-5,-
TGCGCCAGCAGCTTGTATCGGGTGAGCGCTGAAGCTTTCTTT,CASSLYRVSAEAFF,many,TRBV5-1,TRBJ1-1,-
TGCGCCAGCAGAGGGGGTACAGCCTACACCGGGGAGCTGTTTTTT,CASRGGTAYTGELFF,few,TRBV4-3,TRBJ2-2,-
TGTGCCAGTAGTCCCACCTGGGAGGGGGGGACCTACAATGAGCAGTTCTTC,CASSPTWEGGTYNEQFF,few,TRBV19,TRBJ2-1,-
TGTGCCAGCAGGGCCAACCGGGACAGCTACACCTTC,CASRANRDSYTF,-,TRBV6-5,TRBJ1-2,-
TGTGCCAGCAGTTTCAGCGGCCGTCCTTCAGTATTCATGAACACTGAAGCTTTCTTT,CASSFSGRPSVFMNTEAFF,many,TRBV12-3/TRBV12-4,TRBJ1-1,-
TGTGCCAGCAGCTATAGGAGCTGGGGGAGGACAGATACGCAGTATTTT,CASSYRSWGRTDTQYF,-,TRBV7-9,TRBJ2-3,-
TGCGCCAGCAGCCGGGGAGGGGGTGACACCGGGGAGCTGTTTTTT,CASSRGGGDTGELFF,-,TRBV4-3,TRBJ2-2,-
TGTGCCAGCAGTAAGAGGGTCGGTGGGAACACTGAAGCTTTCTTT,CASSKRVGGNTEAFF,few,TRBV25-1,TRBJ1-1,-
TGTGCCAGCAGCTTTGGGACAGACTATGGCTACACCTTC,CASSFGTDYGYTF,many,TRBV7-9,TRBJ1-2,TRBD1
TGTGCCAGCAGCTTGGAGTCGGGCAGCTCCTACAATGAGCAGTTCTTC,CASSLESGSSYNEQFF,-,TRBV5-5,TRBJ2-1,-
TGTGCCAGCAGCTTGGGACAGGCCTCTAACTATGGCTACACCTTC,CASSLGQASNYGYTF,few,TRBV5-4,TRBJ1-2,-
TGCGCCGCGGCACAGGGGGCGTCCTACGAGCAGTACTTC,CAAAQGASYEQYF,-,TRBV4-1,TRBJ2-7,TRBD1
TGTGCCAGCAGTGAGAACAGATATGAGCAGTTCTTC,CASSENRYEQFF,-,TRBV2,TRBJ2-1,-
TGTGCCAGCAGTTCTAAGTCAGGGACGGGAGAGACCCAGTACTTC,CASSSKSGTGETQYF,many,TRBV6-5,TRBJ2-5,-
TGCGCCAGCAGCTTGGCCGTGGCTAGCACAGATACGCAGTATTTT,CASSLAVASTDTQYF,many,TRBV5-1,TRBJ2-3,-
TGTGCCTGGAGCCAGATCCTCACACCCTACGAGCAGTACTTC,CAWSQILTPYEQYF,few,TRBV30,TRBJ2-7,-
TGTGCCAGCAGTGAGCGGTTAAATCAGCCCCAGCATTTT,CASSERLNQPQHF,-,TRBV25-1,TRBJ1-5,-
TGTGCCAGCAGCCCCGCTGCGGCTCGCATTCAGTACTTC,CASSPAAARIQYF,few,TRBV7-2,TRBJ2-4,-
TGTGCCAGCCGGGGACAGGGGGCCTCATCGAACTATGGCTACACCTTC,CASRGQGASSNYGYTF,many,TRBV6-5,TRBJ1-2,TRBD1
TGCGCCAGCAGCCGAGGACTAGCGATCACAGATACGCAGTATTTT,CASSRGLAITDTQYF,many,TRBV4-3,TRBJ2-3,TRBD2
TGCGCCAGCAGCTGGGGTGGACAGGGAAGTGAAAAACTGTTTTTT,CASSWGGQGSEKLFF,-,TRBV5-1,TRBJ1-4,TRBD1
TGTGCCAGCACCGAAGAACAAGCGGTGAGCACAGATACGCAGTATTTT,CASTEEQAVSTDTQYF,-,TRBV12-3/TRBV12-4,TRBJ2-3,-
TGTGCCAGCATTGAAGACAGGGGCACCGGGGAGCTGTTTTTT,CASIEDRGTGELFF,many,TRBV2,TRBJ2-2,TRBD1
TGTGCCACCAGCAGAGGCAGACAGGGCTCGAACACTGAAGCTTTCTTT,CATSRGRQGSNTEAFF,few,TRBV15,TRBJ1-1,TRBD1
TGTGCCAGCAGCCCAAGTTGGGGTGGTAATGAAAAACTTTTTTTT,CASSPSWGGNEKLFF,few,TRBV7-8,TRBJ1-4,-
TGCAGCGGTTCACTAGCGGGGGGGCCAGATACGCAGTATTTT,CSGSLAGGPDTQYF,-,TRBV29-1,TRBJ2-3,TRBD2
TGTGCCTGGAGCCCCCCGGGCCAGATTGAAGCTTTCTTT,CAWSPPGQIEAFF,few,TRBV30,TRBJ1-1,-
TGTGCCAGCAGCGCCCAGTTATCGGGGACCGGGGAGCTGTTTTTT,CASSAQLSGTGELFF,many,TRBV7-9,TRBJ2-2,-